This T cell receptor (beta chain) was sequenced during a study of sequential checkpoint blockade in melanoma. Per germline, CDR1 MNHEY and CDR2 SVGAGI. The CDR3 has 14 residues. Trimming shortened V by 0 bases and J by 1 base, and 7 bases separated the two germline ends. This sample's treatment: randomized to nivolumab then ipilimumab (arm A) or the reverse (arm B). DNA-damaging chemotherapy had not been given to any patient beforehand. From thawed PBMCs, live CD3+CD8+ cells negative for CD19 and CD56 were sorted. The assay was immunoSEQ multiplex PCR, and TCRdb's table has in-frame clones only and misses some. The sample yields 30,000 to 35,000 clones, less than 85% seen once.

This specimen consisted of CD8+ T cells sorted from blood (inferred from file names), obtained from a patient given nivolumab and ipilimumab in sequence. V gene TRBV6-5 combines with J gene TRBJ2-7; D gene unclear. The receptor's source is a human donor with melanoma. CDR3 in DNA: TGTGCCAGCAGTTACTCGGCGGAATCCTACGAGCAGTACTTC. It is translated as CASSYSAESYEQYF.